These 24 T cell receptor beta chains came from one sample sequenced in a study of T cells in women clearing cervical HPV infection. Generated by immunoSEQ multiplex PCR, the TCRdb table keeps only in-frame clones and is missing some. This listing includes some 25,000 clones. The sample comprised blood buffy coat. The receptors originated from a woman aged 18-70 years with a cervical HPV16 infection that either progressed to CIN3+ or cleared (not recorded which).

This chain's CDR3 is CASSFLRRDNYEQYF. The part of the CDR3 DNA that was read is TGTGCCAGCAGTTTTCTCCGGCGGGATAACTACGAG. The gene calls are TRBV28 and TRBJ2-7, with D maybe TRBD2 (6 bases). The DNA ends 3 residues before the CDR3 does, and the rest of the CDR3 is filled in from the germline J gene. V gave up 3 bases and J gave up 3 bases, with 15 bases separating them. The CDR3 sequence is 15 residues long. The germline V gene encodes CDR1 MDHEN and CDR2 SYDVKM.

For this clone: The read falls 3 residues short of the CDR3 end, and the missing part is taken from the germline J gene. The gene calls are TRBV2 and TRBJ2-1; 10 nucleotides align to TRBD2. Germline-derived CDR1 and CDR2 are SNHLY and FYNNEI. CDR3 length equals 17 residues. V was clipped by 3 bases and J by 3 bases; unmatched bases: 8. Partial CDR3 DNA: TGTGCCAGCAGTGATTCTAGCGGGAGACTCAGCTACAATGAG. Protein product: CASSDSSGRLSYNE. The full CDR3 sequence reads CASSDSSGRLSYNEQFF.

Note on this clone: With the read ending 3 residues before the CDR3 end, the germline J gene is used to fill in that end. The V call is TRBV7-8, the J call TRBJ1-6, with 8 positions matching TRBD1. V shed 1 base, J shed 7 bases, and the junction held 9 bases outside the gene matches. The length of the CDR3 is 17 residues. CDR1 is SGHVS, CDR2 FQNEAQ, per germline. CDR3 loop: CASSLERQGRLNSPLHF. The sequenced CDR3 bases are TGTGCCAGCAGCTTAGAGAGACAGGGGAGATTAAATTCACCC.

For this clone: The CDR3 goes on 3 residues after the read ends, and that part is filled in from the germline J gene. The chain links TRBV30 to TRBJ1-2; no definite D call. Germline CDR1 and CDR2: GTSNPN and SVGIG (reference sequence). The CDR3 is 15 amino acids. The CDR3 loop reads CARKRLAGGYNDYTF. The sequenced CDR3 bases are TGTGCCCGGAAGAGGCTAGCGGGAGGTTACAATGAC.

CDR3 bases read: TGCGCCAGCAGCTCATGGGGGCAGGGAGGCTACGAG. It specifies CASSSWGQGGYE. The CDR3, in full, reads CASSSWGQGGYEQYF. The chain carries TRBV5-1 and TRBJ2-7; D might be TRBD1 or TRBD2, each matching 6 bases. The read ends 3 residues shy of where the CDR3 ends; the end is completed using the germline J gene. There are 15 residues in the CDR3. Trimming took off 3 bases at V and 3 bases at J, with 16 bases between the two ends. The germline V gene encodes CDR1 SGHRS and CDR2 YFSETQ.

Details on this clone: Read data end 3 residues before the CDR3 end; the end is taken from the germline J gene. The chain employs TRBV10-3 and TRBJ2-3; 7 positions match TRBD2. The CDR3 sequence is 15 residues long. J was trimmed by 1 base and V by 2 bases; bases with no gene match: 3. Germline values: CDR1 ENHRY, CDR2 SYGVKD. This chain's CDR3 is CAISEGLERTDTQYF. CDR3 DNA, as far as it was read: TGTGCCATCAGTGAGGGACTAGAGCGCACAGATACG.

In regard to this clone: The read finishes 3 residues shy of the CDR3 end, and the germline J gene is used to complete it. The J gene is TRBJ1-2, the V gene TRBV11-3; D might be TRBD1 (6 bases). Germline values: CDR1 SGHNT, CDR2 YENEEA. Trimming removed 2 bases at V and 4 bases at J, with 14 bases between. The CDR3 spans 15 residues. Partial CDR3 DNA: TGTGCCAGCAGCTTATCCGGACAGACACTCTATGGC. Translated: CASSLSGQTLYG. The whole CDR3 region reads CASSLSGQTLYGYTF.

This clone is deemed medium-sized by its frequency. The read comes to an end 3 residues before the CDR3 does, leaving the germline J gene to fill in the end. Other DNA sequences in the same sample also yield this CDR3. The chain links TRBV7-9 to TRBJ2-2; D gene uncertain. Per germline, CDR1 SEHNR and CDR2 FQNEAQ (reference sequence). The CDR3 loop spans 14 amino acids. V was clipped by 6 bases and J by 1 base, with 9 bases between them. CDR3 amino acids: CASSDDWNTGELFF. The CDR3 bases that were read are TGTGCCAGCAGTGACGACTGGAACACCGGGGAG.

Concerning this clone itself: The sequence runs out 3 residues before the end of the CDR3; the remainder is reconstructed from the germline J gene. The V gene is TRBV19, the J gene TRBJ1-1; D gene ambiguous. The germline V and J ends were trimmed by 5 bases and 0 bases, with 10 bases remaining between them. CDR3 size: 14 residues. Germline V gene lookup returns CDR1 LNHDA and CDR2 SQIVND (reference sequence). This CDR3 reads CASSSVSMNTEAFF. The CDR3 bases that were read are TGTGCCAGTAGTTCTGTGAGCATGAACACTGAA.

About this clone: The read finishes 3 residues shy of the CDR3 end, and the germline J gene is used to complete it. This sequence joins TRBV7-6 and TRBJ1-2; a possible D gene is TRBD1 (6 bases). The CDR3 consists of 14 residues. CDR1 SGHVS and CDR2 FNYEAQ come from the germline V gene. CDR3 DNA (partial): TGTGCCAGCACCCAAGGGGGTAACTCCTACGAC. It specifies CASTQGGNSYD. The full-length CDR3 reads as CASTQGGNSYDYTF.

Comment on this clone: The CDR3 end falls 3 residues outside the read, so it is completed with the germline J gene. The V gene is TRBV2, the J gene TRBJ2-7, with TRBD1 matching over 7 bases. The germline gives CDR1 SNHLY, CDR2 FYNNEI. V lost 5 bases and J lost 2; bases outside the gene matches: 6. The CDR3 is 14 amino acids. Here the CDR3 reads CASSQGGRTYEQYF. CDR3 DNA, as far as it was read: TGTGCCAGCAGTCAAGGGGGCAGGACCTACGAG.

Partial CDR3 DNA: TGCAGTGCTAGAGATCATCGGGGAACCGAG. Translated: CSARDHRGTE. The CDR3 in full is CSARDHRGTEQYF. V gene TRBV20-1 combines with J gene TRBJ2-7; TRBD2 might be the D (5 bases). The read terminates 3 residues before the CDR3 end, so the remaining end is supplied by the germline J gene. This CDR3 contains 13 residues. Germline-derived CDR1 and CDR2 are DFQATT and SNEGSKA (reference sequence). With 0 bases removed from V and 6 bases from J, the gap between germline ends came to 12 bases.

Remarks on this clone: The CDR3 end falls 3 residues outside the read, so it is completed with the germline J gene. V gene TRBV7-3 combines with J gene TRBJ1-2; a possible D gene is TRBD1 (5 bases). This CDR3 has 13 residues. Per the germline V gene, CDR1 is SGHTA and CDR2 is FQGTGA. The CDR3 reads CASGGGDTDTYTF. CDR3 DNA, as far as it was read: TGTGCCAGCGGGGGGGGAGACACAGATACC.

A remark on this clone: Sequencing ends 3 residues short of the CDR3 end; the germline J gene provides the rest. The chain combines TRBV19 with TRBJ2-2; the match to TRBD1 covers 7 bases. CDR1 is LNHDA, CDR2 SQIVND, per germline (reference sequence). The CDR3 sequence is 14 residues long. CDR3: CASRPGTANEKLFF. CDR3 bases read: TGTGCCAGTAGACCCGGGACAGCTAATGAAAAG.

Regarding this clone: The CDR3 extends 3 residues past the end of the read, so its final part is completed from the germline J gene. The rearrangement uses TRBV10-3 and TRBJ1-2; D gene uncertain. The V gene lost 3 bases and the J gene lost 6 bases, with 17 bases spanning the gap. Looked up from germline, CDR1 is ENHRY and CDR2 is SYGVKD. The length of the CDR3 is 15 residues. The CDR3 sequence is CAISEQSRGLDGYTF. The covered CDR3 bases are TGTGCCATCAGTGAACAAAGCAGAGGGTTGGATGGC.

Comment on this clone: The read ends 3 residues early relative to the CDR3; the germline J gene fills the gap. The chain recombines TRBV2 with TRBJ1-3; 7 bases match TRBD1. Trimming removed 10 bases from V and 2 bases from J; junction bases left unmatched: 11. This CDR3 is built from 15 residues. Germline V CDR1 and CDR2: SNHLY, FYNNEI. The DNA read from the CDR3 is TGTGCCACCACAGCAGAACAGGGGCCTGGAAACACC. The encoded protein is CATTAEQGPGNT. The entire CDR3 sequence reads CATTAEQGPGNTIYF.

The CDR3 here is CASSGLPSSYEQYF. CDR3 DNA, as far as it was read: TGTGCCAGTAGTGGACTACCGAGCTCCTACGAG. The chain employs TRBV19 and TRBJ2-7; D might be TRBD2 (6 bases). The read ends 3 residues early relative to the CDR3; the germline J gene fills the gap. Germline CDR1 is LNHDA and CDR2 is SQIVND (reference sequence). Trimming took 5 bases from V and 0 from J, leaving 11 bases between them. The CDR3 is made up of 14 amino acids.

Notes on this clone: The CDR3 goes on 3 residues after the read ends, and that part is filled in from the germline J gene. The chain carries TRBV6-2 or TRBV6-3 and TRBJ1-2; no definite D call. Germline values: CDR1 MNHEY, CDR2 SVGEGT. The CDR3 is 11 amino acids. CDR3 bases read: TGTGCCAGCAGCCGAACCTACGAC. Its protein product is CASSRTYD. The full CDR3 is CASSRTYDYTF.

Note on this clone: Read sequence stops 3 residues before the CDR3 end, and the germline J gene provides the missing end. The chain joins TRBV18 to TRBJ1-2; 9 bases line up with TRBD1. V trimming: 3 bases; J trimming: 7 bases; junction bases outside the gene matches: 12. The CDR3 covers 16 residues. CDR1 is KGHSH and CDR2 is LQKENI in the germline V gene. Here the CDR3 reads CASSPAREQTGGGYTF. CDR3 DNA (partial): TGTGCCAGCTCACCGGCCCGCGAACAGACAGGGGGTGGC.

Of note for this clone: Read sequence stops 3 residues before the CDR3 end, and the germline J gene provides the missing end. The V call is TRBV16, the J call TRBJ2-3; TRBD1 agrees at 7 bases. This CDR3 comprises 16 residues. V was clipped by 4 bases and J by 1 base; unmatched bases: 8. CDR1 and CDR2 from the germline V gene are KGHSY and FQNENV. The CDR3 spells CASSPITGTGTDTQYF. The DNA read from the CDR3 is TGTGCCAGCAGCCCCATTACAGGGACAGGCACAGATACG.

The CDR3 loop is CASSAGAPPRDGQYF. The CDR3 DNA, read in part, is TGTGCCAGCAGCGCGGGAGCCCCCCCTAGGGATGGT. The chain employs TRBV7-2 and TRBJ2-4; TRBD2 matches 7 bases. The read gets to within 3 residues of the CDR3 end, and the germline J gene fills in the rest. The CDR3 runs 15 residues. Germline CDR1 reads SGHTA; CDR2 reads FQGNSA. Supplemented by reference TRBV7-2 and TRBJ2-4, the full variable domain reads GAGVSQSPSNKVTEKGKDVELRCDPISGHTALYWYRQSLGQGLEFLIYFQGNSAPDKSGLPSDRFSAERTGGSVSTLTIQRTQQEDSAVYLCASSAGAPPRDGQYFGAGTRLSVL.

Comment on this clone: The CDR3 extends 3 residues past the end of the read, so its final part is completed from the germline J gene. The chain is built from TRBV5-1 and TRBJ2-2; TRBD1 might be the D (5 bases). Germline CDR1 and CDR2: SGHRS and YFSETQ. The length of the CDR3 is 15 residues. Incomplete CDR3 DNA: TGCGCCAGCAGCTTGGCCAAGGGGCCGACGGAAAAG. Translated, it gives CASSLAKGPTEK. The CDR3 as a whole reads CASSLAKGPTEKLFF.

Concerning this clone itself: The observed sequence ends 3 residues before the CDR3 terminus, with the missing tail filled in from the germline J gene. The chain joins TRBV28 to TRBJ1-5, with D unresolved. The V gene lost 6 bases and the J gene lost 6 bases, with 15 bases spanning the gap. Germline V lookup: CDR1 MDHEN, CDR2 SYDVKM. The CDR3 has 14 amino acids. Incomplete CDR3 DNA: TGTGCCAGCAGCCTAAGTATCGGCGGTCAGCCC. Translated: CASSLSIGGQP. The complete CDR3 reads CASSLSIGGQPQHF.

Regarding this clone: The sequenced fragment ends 3 residues before the CDR3 boundary, so the rest is inferred from the germline J gene. The chain joins TRBV20-1 to TRBJ2-4; 8 positions agree with TRBD1. The junction had 7 bases not matched to a gene; V was cut back by 6 bases and J by 6 bases. CDR1 and CDR2 from the germline V gene are DFQATT and SNEGSKA (reference sequence). The CDR3 contains 13 residues. The sequenced CDR3 bases are TGCAGTGCCGGTAGGACAGGGTTAAACATT. As protein: CSAGRTGLNI. The full CDR3 reads CSAGRTGLNIQYF.